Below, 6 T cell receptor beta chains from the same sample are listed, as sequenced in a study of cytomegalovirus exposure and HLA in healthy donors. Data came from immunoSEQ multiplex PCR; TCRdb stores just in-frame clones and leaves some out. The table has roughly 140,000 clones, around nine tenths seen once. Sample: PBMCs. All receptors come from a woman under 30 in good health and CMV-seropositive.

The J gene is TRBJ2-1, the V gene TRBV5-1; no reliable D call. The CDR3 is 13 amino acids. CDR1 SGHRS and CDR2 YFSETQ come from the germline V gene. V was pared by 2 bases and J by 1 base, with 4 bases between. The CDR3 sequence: CASSLASYNEQFF. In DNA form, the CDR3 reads TGCGCCAGCAGCTTAGCGTCCTACAATGAGCAGTTCTTC.

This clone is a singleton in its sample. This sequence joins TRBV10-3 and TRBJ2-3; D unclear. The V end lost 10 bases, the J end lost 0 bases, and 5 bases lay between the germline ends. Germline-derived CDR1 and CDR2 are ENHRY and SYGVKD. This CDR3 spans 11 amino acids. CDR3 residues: CATTSTDTQYF. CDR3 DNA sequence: TGTGCCACCACTAGCACAGATACGCAGTATTTT.

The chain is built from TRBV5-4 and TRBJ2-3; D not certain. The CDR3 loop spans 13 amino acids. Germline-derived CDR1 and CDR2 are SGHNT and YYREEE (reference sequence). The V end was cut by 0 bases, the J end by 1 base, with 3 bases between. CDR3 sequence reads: CASSLAGTDTQYF. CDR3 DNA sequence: TGTGCCAGCAGCTTGGCGGGCACAGATACGCAGTATTTT.

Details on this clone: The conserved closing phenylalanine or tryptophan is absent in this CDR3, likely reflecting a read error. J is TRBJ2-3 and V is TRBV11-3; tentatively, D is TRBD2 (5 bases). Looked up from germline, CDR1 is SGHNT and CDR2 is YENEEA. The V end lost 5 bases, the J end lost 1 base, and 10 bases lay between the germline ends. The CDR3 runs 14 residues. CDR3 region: CASSARTGTDTQYS. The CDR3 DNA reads TGTGCCAGCAGCGCCAGGACTGGCACAGATACGCAGTATTCT.

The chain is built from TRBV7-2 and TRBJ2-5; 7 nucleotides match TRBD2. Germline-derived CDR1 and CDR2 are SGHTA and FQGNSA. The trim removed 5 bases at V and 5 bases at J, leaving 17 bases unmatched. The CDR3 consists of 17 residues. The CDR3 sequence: CASSQTLSSGGGETQYF. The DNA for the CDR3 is TGTGCCAGCAGCCAAACGCTCTCCTCGGGAGGTGGGGAGACCCAGTACTTC. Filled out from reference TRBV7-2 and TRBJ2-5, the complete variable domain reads GAGVSQSPSNKVTEKGKDVELRCDPISGHTALYWYRQSLGQGLEFLIYFQGNSAPDKSGLPSDRFSAERTGGSVSTLTIQRTQQEDSAVYLCASSQTLSSGGGETQYFGPGTRLLVL.

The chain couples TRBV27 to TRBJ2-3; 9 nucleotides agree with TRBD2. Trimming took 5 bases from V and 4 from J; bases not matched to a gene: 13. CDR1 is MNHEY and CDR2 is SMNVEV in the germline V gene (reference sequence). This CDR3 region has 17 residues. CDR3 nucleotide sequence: TGTGCCAGCAGTCCTTATACCCCCGGGACTAGCTCAGATACGCAGTATTTT. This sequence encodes CASSPYTPGTSSDTQYF.